Below, 26 T cell receptor beta chains from the same sample are listed, as sequenced in a study of regulatory T cells in long-lasting Graves disease. As for time point: persistent/refractory GD, antithyroid drugs over 5 years with positive TRAb. PBMCs were the source of the RNA used for TCR sequencing. Arm-PCR of CDR3 regions and iRepertoire HTBI primers were the basis on which TCR beta libraries were built. MiXCR, applied by TCRdb to the multiplex PCR reads, yields one record per CDR3 protein. This sample carries 390,000 or so distinct CDR3 sequences, roughly 25% of them seen once, and the ten largest clones take less than 30%. Sequenced here: peripheral blood mononuclear cells (PBMCs), sampled when the disease was refractory, from a patient treated with antithyroid drugs. The receptors originated from a middle-aged woman with Graves disease.

This clonotype was found many times. The chain employs TRBV27 and TRBJ1-2; 7 positions agree with TRBD1. The germline V gene has CDR1 MNHEY and CDR2 SMNVEV (reference sequence). The CDR3 totals 16 residues. V lost 1 base, J lost 4 bases, and 9 bases stayed unmatched. The CDR3 loop reads CASSLFAGQASYGYTF. The CDR3 DNA reads as TGTGCCAGCAGTTTATTTGCCGGACAGGCGAGCTATGGCTACACCTTC.

This clonotype was seen ten or more times. This sequence joins TRBV12-3 or TRBV12-4 and TRBJ1-6, with TRBD1 as a possible D gene (6 bases). V was pared by 5 bases and J by 8 bases, with 10 bases between. The CDR3 has 13 amino acids. The CDR3 DNA is TGTGCCAGCAGTGCAACAGGGTATTCACCCCTCCACTTT. Translation: CASSATGYSPLHF.

This clonotype has only a few counts. J is TRBJ2-5 and V is TRBV11-2; 9 bases fit TRBD2. Germline CDR1 SGHAT, CDR2 FQNNGV. There are 17 residues in the CDR3. The ends lost 6 bases at V and 2 bases at J; junction bases unmatched: 13. In DNA form, the CDR3 reads TGTGCCAGCAGTTTTAGCGGGAGCCTGATTACACAAGAGACCCAGTACTTC. This sequence encodes CASSFSGSLITQETQYF.

Many counts were recorded for this clonotype. In nucleotides, the CDR3 is TGTGCCAGCAGTCGAAGCGCGGGACAGGGGTCTGGGGCCAACGTCCTGACTTTC. It is translated as CASSRSAGQGSGANVLTF. The chain couples TRBV28 to TRBJ2-6; TRBD1 agrees at 10 bases. The trim removed 5 bases at V and 1 base at J, leaving 8 bases unmatched. The CDR3 sequence is 18 residues long. The germline V gene encodes CDR1 MDHEN and CDR2 SYDVKM.

The table lists this clonotype with a few counts. The V call is TRBV29-1, the J call TRBJ1-1; D is uncertain. The CDR3 consists of 14 residues. Germline values: CDR1 SQVTM, CDR2 ANQGSEA. V was cut by 1 base and J by 1 base, with 10 bases left in between. CDR3 in DNA: TGCAGCGTTGAAGGGGTGGGGTGGAACACTGAAGCTTTCTTT. Translated: CSVEGVGWNTEAFF.

This clonotype was recorded at least ten times. The chain couples TRBV11-2 to TRBJ1-1; D not resolved. The germline V and J ends were trimmed by 7 bases and 5 bases, with 17 bases remaining between them. The CDR3 covers 14 residues. Germline V gene data show CDR1 as SGHAT and CDR2 as FQNNGV. CDR3 in amino acids: CASTPGALGTEAFF. For the CDR3, the DNA is TGTGCCAGCACCCCGGGAGCGTTGGGTACTGAAGCTTTCTTT.

With regard to this clonotype: This may be a read error, as it is one base from a much larger clone. The final CDR3 position lacks the conserved phenylalanine or tryptophan, pointing to a likely read error. The V call is TRBV6-1, the J call TRBJ1-1, with a tentative D call TRBD1 (5 bases). Trimming left V 2 bases short and J 11 bases short, with 21 bases between. The CDR3 length is 15 residues. Per the germline V gene, CDR1 is MNHNS and CDR2 is SASEGT. The CDR3 DNA sequence: TGTGCCAGCAGTGAAAGGGCAGGGCCCTCCCTGGAGGCTTTCCTT. Translated: CASSERAGPSLEAFL.

This clonotype came up many times. The genes are TRBV28 and TRBJ1-4; D not certain. There are 11 residues in the CDR3. Germline lookup yields CDR1 MDHEN and CDR2 SYDVKM. The V gene lost 6 bases and the J gene lost 7 bases, with 6 bases spanning the gap. The CDR3 region is CASSIGEKLFF. CDR3 DNA sequence: TGTGCCAGCAGCATCGGTGAAAAACTGTTTTTT. The full variable domain, rest sourced from reference TRBV28 and TRBJ1-4, is DVKVTQSSRYLVKRTGEKVFLECVQDMDHENMFWYRQDPGLGLRLIYFSYDVKMKEKGDIPEGYSVSREKKERFSLILESASTNQTSMYLCASSIGEKLFFGSGTQLSVL.

This clonotype was found many times. The chain couples TRBV7-8 to TRBJ2-2; D not resolved. Germline V CDR1 and CDR2: SGHVS, FQNEAQ. The V and J ends lost 3 bases and 2 bases respectively, with 7 bases between them. The CDR3 has 14 amino acids. CDR3 sequence reads: CASSFSQNTGELFF. Written as DNA, the CDR3 is TGTGCCAGCAGCTTCAGTCAAAACACCGGGGAGCTGTTTTTT.

This clonotype came up many times. This chain uses TRBV28 with TRBJ1-1; unclear D gene. From germline, CDR1 is MDHEN and CDR2 SYDVKM. The CDR3 runs to 16 residues. V lost 4 bases, J lost 0 bases, and 15 bases lay in between. CDR3 amino acids: CASSYFTSWVNTEAFF. DNA for the CDR3: TGTGCCAGCAGTTATTTCACATCCTGGGTGAACACTGAAGCTTTCTTT.

This clonotype was counted at least ten times. J is TRBJ1-6 and V is TRBV28; D remains ambiguous. CDR1 MDHEN and CDR2 SYDVKM come from the germline V gene. V lost 2 bases, J lost 7 bases, and 9 bases lay in between. The CDR3 has 14 amino acids. CDR3 amino acids: CASSLRGLNSPLHF. Here the CDR3 DNA reads TGTGCCAGCAGTTTACGGGGATTAAATTCACCCCTCCACTTT.

The chain recombines TRBV7-2 with TRBJ2-7; 7 positions match TRBD2. This CDR3 spans 15 amino acids. The germline gives CDR1 SGHTA, CDR2 FQGNSA. Trimming took 5 bases from V and 2 from J; bases not matched to a gene: 9. This chain's CDR3 is CASSPSGKRAYEQYF. DNA for the CDR3: TGTGCCAGCAGCCCCAGCGGGAAAAGAGCCTACGAGCAGTACTTC. The full variable domain, with the rest looked up from reference TRBV7-2 and TRBJ2-7, is GAGVSQSPSNKVTEKGKDVELRCDPISGHTALYWYRQSLGQGLEFLIYFQGNSAPDKSGLPSDRFSAERTGGSVSTLTIQRTQQEDSAVYLCASSPSGKRAYEQYFGPGTRLTVT.

The V and J genes are TRBV18 and TRBJ1-1, with a possible D match to TRBD1 (5 bases). The CDR3 contains 13 residues. V dropped 3 bases and J dropped 3 bases, with 8 bases sitting between them. CDR1 and CDR2 (germline): KGHSH, LQKENI. In DNA form, the CDR3 reads TGTGCCAGCTCACCGACAGCCGACACTGAAGCTTTCTTT. It is translated as CASSPTADTEAFF.

A word on this clonotype: This may come from a read error, since a much larger clone is one base off. The genes are TRBV27 and TRBJ2-7, with a tentative D call TRBD2 (5 bases). Germline CDR1 MNHEY, CDR2 SMNVEV (reference sequence). The CDR3 is 14 residues long. CDR3 bases: TGTGTCAGCAGTTTATCCCCGGCCAGCGGCGAGCAGTACTTC. Encoded protein: CVSSLSPASGEQYF.

This clonotype showed up many times. The rearrangement joins TRBV2 to TRBJ1-5, with D hard to call. The CDR3 runs 13 residues. Looked up from germline, CDR1 is SNHLY and CDR2 is FYNNEI. Trimming pared 4 bases from V and 4 bases from J, leaving 8 bases between. The CDR3 here is CASSAGENQPQHF. Written as DNA, the CDR3 is TGTGCCAGCAGTGCCGGGGAGAATCAGCCCCAGCATTTT.

V gene TRBV2 combines with J gene TRBJ2-2; 8 bases agree with TRBD2. The CDR3 runs 17 residues. Trimming at V came to 6 bases and at J to 2 bases, leaving 11 bases not matched to a gene. The germline gives CDR1 SNHLY, CDR2 FYNNEI. The CDR3: CASSSPGGAPNTGELFF. The DNA for the CDR3 is TGTGCCAGCAGCTCCCCGGGAGGGGCCCCTAACACCGGGGAGCTGTTTTTT.

The table lists this clonotype with many counts. The chain uses TRBV6-1 and TRBJ1-1, with D possibly TRBD1 on 5 matching bases. V lost 8 bases and J 0 bases, leaving 13 bases between the germline ends. There are 14 residues in the CDR3. Germline loops: CDR1 MNHNS, CDR2 SASEGT. For the CDR3, the DNA is TGTGCCAGCCGGAGGGGAGATATGAACACTGAAGCTTTCTTT. Protein product: CASRRGDMNTEAFF.

About this clonotype: One end of the junction fails to match germline, which may point to a read error. This chain uses TRBV28 with TRBJ2-3; D may match TRBD1 or TRBD2 (5 bases each). There are 14 residues in the CDR3. Germline V CDR1 and CDR2: MDHEN, SYDVKM. CDR3 residues: CASSDGASTGTQYF. CDR3 nucleotides: TGTGCCAGCTCTGACGGGGCTAGCACAGGTACGCAGTATTTT. Combining the CDR3 with reference TRBV28 and TRBJ2-3 gives the whole variable domain DVKVTQSSRYLVKRTGEKVFLECVQDMDHENMFWYRQDPGLGLRLIYFSYDVKMKEKGDIPEGYSVSREKKERFSLILESASTNQTSMYLCASSDGASTGTQYFGPGTRLTVL.

The table lists this clonotype with many counts. The CDR3 loop is CASSFKGNQPQHF. The CDR3 DNA is TGTGCCAGCAGTTTCAAGGGAAATCAGCCCCAGCATTTT. The chain employs TRBV12-3 or TRBV12-4 and TRBJ1-5; no definite D call. This CDR3 is 13 amino acids long. The ends were cut back, 3 bases at V and 4 bases at J, with 7 bases in the middle.

The rearrangement joins TRBV12-3 or TRBV12-4 to TRBJ1-4; no definite D call. V lost 6 bases and J 8 bases, leaving 19 bases between the germline ends. The CDR3 is 15 residues long. The CDR3 spells CASRDSGLPIEKLFF. The CDR3 region has the DNA TGTGCCAGCAGAGACTCGGGCCTCCCAATCGAAAAACTGTTTTTT.

V usage is TRBV28 and J usage is TRBJ2-1; 11 bases align to TRBD2. V lost 10 bases and J lost 8; bases outside the gene matches: 7. The CDR3 contains 13 residues. Germline loops: CDR1 MDHEN, CDR2 SYDVKM. The CDR3 loop is CAIATSGIDEQFF. The CDR3 DNA reads as TGTGCCATCGCGACTAGCGGGATCGATGAGCAGTTCTTC.

In nucleotides, the CDR3 is TGTGCCAGCAGCCAGGACAGGATCTTCCGAGAGACCCAGTACTTC. This encodes CASSQDRIFRETQYF. This chain connects TRBV5-5 to TRBJ2-5, with TRBD1 matching over 7 bases. With 4 bases clipped from V and 4 bases from J, the junction kept 10 bases outside the gene matches. The germline CDR1 and CDR2 sequences are SGHKS and YYEKEE (reference sequence). This CDR3 is built from 15 residues. Filled out from reference TRBV5-5 and TRBJ2-5, the complete variable domain reads DAGVTQSPTHLIKTRGQQVTLRCSPISGHKSVSWYQQVLGQGPQFIFQYYEKEERGRGNFPDRFSARQFPNYSSELNVNALLLGDSALYLCASSQDRIFRETQYFGPGTRLLVL.

The chain has TRBV20-1 and TRBJ1-5; 12 positions match TRBD1. The CDR3 is 14 residues long. V dropped 5 bases and J dropped 4; count of bases not matched to a gene: 3. Germline lookup yields CDR1 DFQATT and CDR2 SNEGSKA (reference sequence). The CDR3: CSARGQGANQPQHF. The CDR3, as DNA: TGCAGTGCTCGGGGACAGGGGGCAAATCAGCCCCAGCATTTT.

The V and J genes are TRBV7-9 and TRBJ2-7; 9 nucleotides agree with TRBD2. Germline assignment: CDR1 SEHNR and CDR2 FQNEAQ (reference sequence). V lost 4 bases, J lost 4 bases, and 11 bases stayed unmatched. This CDR3 comprises 16 residues. The CDR3 here is CASSSLAGDSGYEQYF. In DNA, the CDR3 is TGTGCCAGCAGCTCCTTAGCGGGGGATTCCGGGTACGAGCAGTACTTC.

Points on this clonotype: The junction and the germline gene differ at one end; a read error may be behind it. The chain links TRBV18 to TRBJ1-6; D is unresolved. CDR3 length equals 15 residues. The germline CDR1 and CDR2 sequences are KGHSH and LQKENI. CDR3 nucleotide sequence: TGTGCCAGCTCACCACGTGAGGCCCATAACTCACCCCTCCACTTT. Translated, it gives CASSPREAHNSPLHF. The full variable domain, with the rest looked up from reference TRBV18 and TRBJ1-6, is NAGVMQNPRHLVRRRGQEARLRCSPMKGHSHVYWYRQLPEEGLKFMVYLQKENIIDESGMPKERFSAEFPKEGPSILRIQQVVRGDSAAYFCASSPREAHNSPLHFGNGTRLTVT.

This clonotype appeared many times. The V call is TRBV11-2, the J call TRBJ2-6; the D is unclear. CDR1 SGHAT and CDR2 FQNNGV come from the germline V gene. There are 18 residues in the CDR3. V was shortened by 5 bases and J by 3 bases, with 20 bases between the two germline ends. The CDR3 reads CASSQPLGQGFGANVLTF. The CDR3 DNA is TGTGCCAGCAGCCAACCCCTAGGGCAAGGGTTTGGGGCCAACGTCCTGACTTTC.